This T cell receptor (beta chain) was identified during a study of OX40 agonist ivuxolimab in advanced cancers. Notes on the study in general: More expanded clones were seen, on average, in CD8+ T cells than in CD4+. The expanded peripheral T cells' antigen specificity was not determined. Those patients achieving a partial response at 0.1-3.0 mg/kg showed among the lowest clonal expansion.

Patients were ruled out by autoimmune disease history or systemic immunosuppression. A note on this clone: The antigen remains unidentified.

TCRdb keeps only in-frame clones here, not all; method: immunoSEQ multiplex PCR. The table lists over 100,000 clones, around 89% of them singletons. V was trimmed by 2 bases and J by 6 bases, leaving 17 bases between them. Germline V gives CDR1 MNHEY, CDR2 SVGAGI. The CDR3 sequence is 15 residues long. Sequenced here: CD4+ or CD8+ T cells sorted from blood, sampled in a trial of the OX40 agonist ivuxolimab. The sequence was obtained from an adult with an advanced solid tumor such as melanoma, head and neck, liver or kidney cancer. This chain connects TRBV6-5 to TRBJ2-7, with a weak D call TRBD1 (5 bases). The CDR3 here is CASSYEWTRTGEQYF. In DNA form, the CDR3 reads TGTGCCAGCAGTTACGAATGGACACGGACGGGCGAGCAGTACTTC.